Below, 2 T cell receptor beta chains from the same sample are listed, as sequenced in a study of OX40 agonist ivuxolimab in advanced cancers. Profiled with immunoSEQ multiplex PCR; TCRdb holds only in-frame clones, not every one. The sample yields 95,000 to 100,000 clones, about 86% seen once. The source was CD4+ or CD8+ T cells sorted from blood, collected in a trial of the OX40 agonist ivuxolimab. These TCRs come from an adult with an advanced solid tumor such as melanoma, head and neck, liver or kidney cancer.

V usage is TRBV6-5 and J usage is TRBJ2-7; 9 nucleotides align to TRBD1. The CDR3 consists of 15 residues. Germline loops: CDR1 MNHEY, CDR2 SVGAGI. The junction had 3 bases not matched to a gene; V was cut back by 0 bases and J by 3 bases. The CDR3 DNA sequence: TGTGCCAGCAGTTACTCCGGGACAGGGCTCTACGAGCAGTACTTC. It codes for CASSYSGTGLYEQYF.

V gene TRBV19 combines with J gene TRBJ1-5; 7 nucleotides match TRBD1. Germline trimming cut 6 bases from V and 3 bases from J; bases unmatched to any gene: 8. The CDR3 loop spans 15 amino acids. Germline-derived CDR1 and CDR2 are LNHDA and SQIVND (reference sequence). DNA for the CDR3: TGTGCCAGTAGGCACAGGGAGGGGGCCAATCAGCCCCAGCATTTT. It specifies CASRHREGANQPQHF.